The source of this T cell receptor beta chain is a study of technical replicates of blood from a handful of donors (dated 2017 in TCRdb). Library method: the immunoSEQ multiplex PCR assay. TCRdb took over this immuneACCESS table, retaining in-frame rearrangements with V and J assigned. Such tables are incomplete; in checked studies, under half of the missing clones stem from an unresolved V gene, and the remainder is unexplained. The sample contains 25,000 to 40,000 clones, over 85% of them found a single time. The ten largest make up under 4.5% of the sample. As to this clone: It lacks a known antigen. Per-base quality was not reported, and no clone a single base away is much larger than it.

The sequence was collected from a human donor in good health. Some clones in this sample may be carry-over from other donors' samples. Sequenced input: PBMCs.

The nucleotides read TGTGCCAGCAGCCAAGGGGACAGAACTCAGCCCCAGCATTTT. This encodes CASSQGDRTQPQHF. The chain is encoded by TRBV27 joined to TRBJ1-5, with TRBD1 matching 7 junction bases. V and J are trimmed by 6 bases and 6 bases, and the gene matches miss 8 bases of the junction. Counted from cysteine to phenylalanine, this CDR3 has 14 amino acids. Only CDR3 DNA is held: 42 bases, read in frame from base 1. Reading the germline V gene (reference sequence) gives CDR1 MNHEY and CDR2 SMNVEV.